Below, one T cell receptor beta chain is given with its context. Its target is not known. The data derive from a study of identical twins. TCRdb fed the 5' RACE reads into MiXCR, producing one record per CDR3 protein. The table has around 1.7 million distinct CDR3 sequences, roughly a third seen once. Germline V gene lookup returns CDR1 LGHDT and CDR2 YNNKEL (reference sequence). The CDR3 spans 16 residues. The ends lost 2 bases at V and 5 bases at J; junction bases unmatched: 8. Overall study findings and caveats: Potential partial confounding of zero-insertion analyses by invariant MAIT and iNKT cells was noted. Memory repertoires showed no such pattern, whereas abundant cord blood beta clonotypes carried fewer insertions. Out-of-frame alpha sequences shared between twins exhibited an excess of low generation probability.

The sequencing input was cord blood. This rearrangement joins TRBV3-1 to TRBJ2-5; 10 bases fit TRBD2. The receptor comes from a newborn girl in good health. The CDR3 region has the DNA TGTGCCAGCAGCCAATCTAGCGGGAGTACATGGGAGACCCAGTACTTC. It yields the protein CASSQSSGSTWETQYF.